The 30 T cell receptor beta chains given below trace back to one sample, sequenced in a study of lymphopenia after photon versus proton radiotherapy. Repertoires were generated with immunoSEQ multiplex PCR, while TCRdb's copy carries only in-frame clones and drops some. The top ten clones hold under 0.9% of a sample with some 30,000 clones, roughly 94% of them seen once. The specimen was peripheral blood, collected from a patient treated with photon-based radiotherapy. These TCRs come from a woman aged 45-65 years with cholangiocarcinoma.

The count of this clone is one. The rearrangement joins TRBV15 to TRBJ2-1, with 10 nucleotides matching TRBD2. The CDR3 has 18 residues. Germline V gene sequence: CDR1 LNHNV, CDR2 YYDKDF (reference sequence). After removal of 0 bases from V and 6 bases from J, the junction contained 11 bases not matched to a gene. The CDR3 DNA reads as TGTGCCACCAGCAGAGAAGGAGGGTGGTTAGCGGGGGGCAATGAGCAGTTCTTC. Its translation: CATSREGGWLAGGNEQFF. The entire variable domain, with the rest obtained from reference TRBV15 and TRBJ2-1, is as follows: DAMVIQNPRYQVTQFGKPVTLSCSQTLNHNVMYWYQQKSSQAPKLLFHYYDKDFNNEADTPDNFQSRRPNTSFCFLDIRSPGLGDTAMYLCATSREGGWLAGGNEQFFGPGTRLTVL.

V gene TRBV7-9 combines with J gene TRBJ2-1; D not resolved. The CDR3 is 13 amino acids. Trimming shortened V by 1 base and J by 9 bases, and 10 bases separated the two germline ends. CDR1 and CDR2 from the germline V gene are SEHNR and FQNEAQ (reference sequence). The CDR3 here is CASSLDWVGEQFF. In DNA, the CDR3 is TGTGCCAGCAGCTTAGACTGGGTTGGTGAGCAGTTCTTC.

The chain joins TRBV27 to TRBJ2-2; tentative D call: TRBD1 (6 bases). The CDR3 spans 14 residues. Germline V gene lookup returns CDR1 MNHEY and CDR2 SMNVEV (reference sequence). V gave up 3 bases and J gave up 2 bases, with 7 bases separating them. CDR3 DNA: TGTGCCAGCAGTTTCAGGGGAAACACCGGGGAGCTGTTTTTT. It is translated as CASSFRGNTGELFF.

A note on this clone: An end of the junction does not agree with germline; a read error may underlie this. The chain is built from TRBV27 and TRBJ2-2, with 9 bases aligning to TRBD1. Germline CDR1 and CDR2: MNHEY and SMNVEV (reference sequence). The CDR3 is 16 amino acids. In DNA, the CDR3 is TGTGCCAGCAGTCTGACAGGGGGAAGAAATACCGGGGAGCTGCTTTTT. Protein: CASSLTGGRNTGELLF.

This sequence joins TRBV19 and TRBJ1-2; no reliable D call. The CDR3 has 15 amino acids. Between the trimmed V and J ends, which lost 5 bases and 2 bases, there was a span of 15 bases. Germline CDR1 and CDR2: LNHDA and SQIVND (reference sequence). The CDR3 region has the DNA TGTGCCAGTAGTGTCGGCACCATGGGGAACTATGGCTACACCTTC. The encoded protein is CASSVGTMGNYGYTF. Drawing the rest from reference TRBV19 and TRBJ1-2, the complete variable domain is DGGITQSPKYLFRKEGQNVTLSCEQNLNHDAMYWYRQDPGQGLRLIYYSQIVNDFQKGDIAEGYSVSREKKESFPLTVTSAQKNPTAFYLCASSVGTMGNYGYTFGSGTRLTVV.

This rearrangement joins TRBV6-1 to TRBJ2-7; no clear D. CDR1 is MNHNS and CDR2 is SASEGT in the germline V gene. This CDR3 comprises 13 residues. The V and J ends lost 1 base and 2 bases respectively, with 6 bases between them. Here the CDR3 DNA reads TGTGCCAGCAGTGAAGTGGGGACCTACGAGCAGTACTTC. Its protein is CASSEVGTYEQYF.

The J gene is TRBJ1-6, the V gene TRBV7-9; the D gene is possibly TRBD1 (5 bases). Germline loops: CDR1 SEHNR, CDR2 FQNEAQ (reference sequence). The CDR3 loop spans 19 amino acids. Trimming removed 6 bases from V and 8 bases from J, with 29 bases in between. DNA for the CDR3: TGTGCCAGCAGGTCGGGCGACCTAATCCGACAGTTTTTGGATTCACCCCTCCACTTT. Translation gives CASRSGDLIRQFLDSPLHF.

J is TRBJ2-7 and V is TRBV2; TRBD1 is a possible D gene (5 bases). In germline, CDR1 is SNHLY, CDR2 FYNNEI. The CDR3 is 14 amino acids. V lost 6 bases, J lost 4 bases, and 16 bases lay in between. CDR3 bases: TGTGCCAGCAGCCAGGGAAGTCTGAGGTACGAGCAGTACTTC. Its translation: CASSQGSLRYEQYF.

CDR3 in amino acids: CASSPPVVSYNEQFF. CDR3 sequence (DNA): TGTGCCAGCTCACCACCGGTCGTCTCCTACAATGAGCAGTTCTTC. The rearrangement links TRBV18 to TRBJ2-1; no clear D gene. V was cut by 0 bases and J by 0 bases, with 6 bases left in between. The CDR3 length is 15 residues. CDR1 is KGHSH, CDR2 LQKENI, per germline.

This sequence joins TRBV6-6 and TRBJ2-1, with TRBD2 matching 7 bases. This CDR3 comprises 15 residues. Germline lookup yields CDR1 MNHNY and CDR2 SVGAGI (reference sequence). V dropped 11 bases and J dropped 5; count of bases not matched to a gene: 15. CDR3 in amino acids: CAAFGGSYSHNEQFF. Written as DNA, the CDR3 is TGTGCCGCATTCGGGGGGTCTTATTCCCACAATGAGCAGTTCTTC.

This chain links TRBV28 with TRBJ1-5; no clear D. The CDR3 runs to 14 residues. The V gene's germline CDR1 is MDHEN and CDR2 SYDVKM. V lost 6 bases, J lost 4 bases, and 13 bases lay in between. CDR3 residues: CASSPPALNQPQHF. CDR3 sequence (DNA): TGTGCCAGCAGCCCCCCAGCATTAAATCAGCCCCAGCATTTT.

The chain has TRBV30 and TRBJ1-1; maybe TRBD1 (6 bases). Trimming took 7 bases from V and 6 from J, leaving 15 bases between them. There are 12 residues in the CDR3. CDR1 and CDR2 (germline): GTSNPN, SVGIG (reference sequence). The CDR3 protein is CALRRGGPEAFF. CDR3 DNA sequence: TGTGCCTTGAGGAGAGGGGGTCCTGAAGCTTTCTTT.

The chain joins TRBV7-2 to TRBJ1-2; TRBD1 matches 7 bases. CDR3 length: 13 amino acids. V shed 5 bases, J shed 4 bases, and the junction held 4 bases outside the gene matches. Germline CDR1 reads SGHTA; CDR2 reads FQGNSA. The CDR3 loop is CASSPGTAYGYTF. The CDR3 DNA is TGTGCCAGCAGCCCCGGGACAGCCTATGGCTACACCTTC.

This chain joins TRBV9 and TRBJ1-3; unclear D gene. Per germline, CDR1 SGDLS and CDR2 YYNGEE. Between the trimmed V and J ends, which lost 3 bases and 0 bases, there was a span of 4 bases. The CDR3 contains 13 residues. The CDR3: CASSAYSGNTIYF. As DNA, the CDR3 is TGTGCCAGCAGCGCCTACTCTGGAAACACCATATATTTT.

This rearrangement joins TRBV7-9 to TRBJ1-1, with unresolved D. The V gene lost 5 bases and the J gene lost 1 base, with 8 bases spanning the gap. CDR1 and CDR2 from the germline V gene are SEHNR and FQNEAQ (reference sequence). This CDR3 spans 13 amino acids. The CDR3 nucleotides are TGTGCCAGCAGCGGCCAGCGGAACACTGAAGCTTTCTTT. This encodes CASSGQRNTEAFF.

V gene TRBV7-9 combines with J gene TRBJ2-1; no firm D call. V was cut by 4 bases and J by 1 base, with 2 bases left in between. In germline, CDR1 is SEHNR, CDR2 FQNEAQ (reference sequence). This CDR3 spans 12 amino acids. CDR3 residues: CASSYSYNEQFF. CDR3 sequence (DNA): TGTGCCAGCAGCTATTCCTACAATGAGCAGTTCTTC.

The J gene is TRBJ1-2, the V gene TRBV5-5; D is undetermined. Germline V gene sequence: CDR1 SGHKS, CDR2 YYEKEE (reference sequence). Trimming took 2 bases from V and 1 from J, leaving 9 bases between them. The CDR3 loop spans 14 amino acids. The CDR3 sequence is CASSFDGVNYGYTF. The CDR3 nucleotides are TGTGCCAGCAGCTTCGATGGGGTTAACTATGGCTACACCTTC.

The rearrangement links TRBV4-3 to TRBJ2-3; no clear D gene. CDR1 LGHNA and CDR2 YSLEER come from the germline V gene. The V and J ends lost 1 base and 1 base respectively, with 6 bases between them. The CDR3 contains 14 residues. The CDR3 DNA reads TGCGCCAGCAGCCAAGTTCTTGGCACAGATACGCAGTATTTT. Protein sequence: CASSQVLGTDTQYF.

V usage is TRBV5-1 and J usage is TRBJ1-2; D unresolved. The CDR3 totals 13 residues. V shed 0 bases and J shed 3 bases, with 6 bases lying between them. Looked up from germline, CDR1 is SGHRS and CDR2 is YFSETQ. CDR3 DNA: TGCGCCAGCAGCTTGGACAGACACTATGGCTACACCTTC. This translates into CASSLDRHYGYTF.

This rearrangement joins TRBV19 to TRBJ2-7, with D perhaps TRBD1 (6 bases). Per germline, CDR1 LNHDA and CDR2 SQIVND (reference sequence). V shed 5 bases and J shed 2 bases, with 16 bases lying between them. The length of the CDR3 is 15 residues. The CDR3 protein is CASSAQGPPAYEQYF. The CDR3 coding sequence is TGTGCCAGTAGTGCCCAGGGGCCACCAGCCTACGAGCAGTACTTC.

The table lists this clone with a few counts. The rearrangement joins TRBV10-2 to TRBJ1-6; TRBD1 agrees at 7 bases. Germline trimming cut 2 bases from V and 10 bases from J; bases unmatched to any gene: 5. The CDR3 is 14 residues long. Germline V lookup: CDR1 WSHSY, CDR2 SAAADI. CDR3 bases: TGCGCCAGCAGTGAGGCAGGGGGAGGGTCACCCCTCCACTTT. Protein sequence: CASSEAGGGSPLHF.

This sequence joins TRBV4-3 and TRBJ1-2; no reliable D call. Germline values: CDR1 LGHNA, CDR2 YSLEER. The CDR3 loop spans 15 amino acids. V lost 0 bases and J lost 3, with 11 bases in between. The CDR3 sequence is CASSQDYKRDYGYTF. DNA for the CDR3: TGCGCCAGCAGCCAAGATTATAAAAGGGACTATGGCTACACCTTC.

The chain is built from TRBV2 and TRBJ2-3; 7 bases agree with TRBD1. Germline V gene lookup returns CDR1 SNHLY and CDR2 FYNNEI. CDR3 length: 15 residues. The V segment lost 6 bases and the J segment 1 base; nucleotides outside the gene matches: 7. The CDR3 DNA reads as TGTGCCAGCAGATACCGGGACAGAGGCACAGATACGCAGTATTTT. This sequence encodes CASRYRDRGTDTQYF. The whole variable domain, remainder taken from reference TRBV2 and TRBJ2-3, is EPEVTQTPSHQVTQMGQEVILRCVPISNHLYFYWYRQILGQKVEFLVSFYNNEISEKSEIFDDQFSVERPDGSNFTLKIRSTKLEDSAMYFCASRYRDRGTDTQYFGPGTRLTVL.

The chain recombines TRBV27 with TRBJ1-2; TRBD1 is a possible D gene (6 bases). The ends were cut back, 0 bases at V and 5 bases at J, with 13 bases in the middle. The CDR3 covers 15 residues. The V gene's germline CDR1 is MNHEY and CDR2 SMNVEV (reference sequence). For the CDR3, the DNA is TGTGCCAGCAGTTTATCACAGGGTTTGGGATATGGCTACACCTTC. Translating it yields CASSLSQGLGYGYTF.

The V call is TRBV6-5, the J call TRBJ1-5; 10 positions agree with TRBD1. This CDR3 spans 15 amino acids. Unmatched junction bases numbered 2, after V lost 6 bases and J lost 0 bases. Germline V lookup: CDR1 MNHEY, CDR2 SVGAGI. The chain's CDR3 is CASRGQGDSNQPQHF. The CDR3 DNA sequence: TGTGCCAGCAGAGGACAGGGGGATAGCAATCAGCCCCAGCATTTT.

This chain uses TRBV5-1 with TRBJ2-1; either TRBD1 or TRBD2 may fit D (6 bases each). The CDR3 covers 15 residues. The V end lost 0 bases, the J end lost 2 bases, and 9 bases lay between the germline ends. Germline V gives CDR1 SGHRS, CDR2 YFSETQ. In DNA form, the CDR3 reads TGCGCCAGCAGCTTGGATGGGGGGCCCTACAATGAGCAGTTCTTC. Amino acid sequence: CASSLDGGPYNEQFF.

This chain connects TRBV5-6 to TRBJ1-6; 9 nucleotides align to TRBD1. The V gene end was trimmed by 1 base and the J gene end by 10 bases; junction bases not matched to a gene: 3. Germline CDR1 reads SGHDT; CDR2 reads YYEEEE. This CDR3 has 14 amino acids. The DNA for the CDR3 is TGTGCCAGCAGCTTGTGGGACAGGGACTCACCCCTCCACTTT. Its translation is CASSLWDRDSPLHF.

V is TRBV7-6 and J is TRBJ1-1; tentative D call: TRBD1 (6 bases). The CDR3 is made up of 14 amino acids. From germline, CDR1 is SGHVS and CDR2 FNYEAQ. V shed 4 bases and J shed 1 base, with 10 bases lying between them. The CDR3 DNA sequence: TGTGCCAGCAGCTACCAGACAGGGAACACTGAAGCTTTCTTT. Its translation is CASSYQTGNTEAFF.

The chain employs TRBV6-6 and TRBJ2-7; 8 positions match TRBD2. The J segment lost 4 bases and the V segment lost 8 bases, leaving 16 bases of the junction unmatched. The CDR3 is made up of 16 amino acids. CDR1 and CDR2 from the germline V gene are MNHNY and SVGAGI (reference sequence). The CDR3 DNA reads as TGTGCCAGCTCTTCACCCGGGGGGGGAGGAAAGTACGAGCAGTACTTC. Translation gives CASSSPGGGGKYEQYF.

The genes are TRBV5-1 and TRBJ2-2, with TRBD2 identical over 10 bases. Germline-derived CDR1 and CDR2 are SGHRS and YFSETQ. The CDR3 sequence is 20 residues long. The V gene end was trimmed by 0 bases and the J gene end by 0 bases; junction bases not matched to a gene: 11. CDR3 nucleotides: TGCGCCAGCAGCTTGGCTTCCGGGCTAGCGGGGGTCGCGAACACCGGGGAGCTGTTTTTT. Translating it yields CASSLASGLAGVANTGELFF.